The clone carrying this TCR beta chain was observed many times. The data were obtained in a study of T cells in Graves' hyperthyroidism and ophthalmopathy. The TCR beta CDR3 regions underwent amplification using RNA transcripts as the source. First-round RT-PCR of the TCR CDR3 relied on the HTBI primer set. TCRdb recomputed calls from the multiplex PCR reads with MiXCR, one row per CDR3 protein. The sample has about 400,000 distinct CDR3 sequences; about an eighth are singletons. The germline V and J ends were trimmed by 5 bases and 0 bases, with 17 bases remaining between them. CDR3 length: 16 amino acids. Germline V CDR1 and CDR2: MDHEN, SYDVKM. Across 18 months, stable Graves' hyperthyroidism was marked by no progression to ophthalmopathy. Aged 18 to 65, the patients had hyperthyroidism that was newly diagnosed and had lasted under 2 months. Not enrolled were patients with uncontrolled infection, other autoimmune disease, pregnancy or lactation. Orbital computed tomography, thyroid ultrasound, serum thyroxine and TRAb, and clinical symptoms together informed the diagnoses.

This TCR came from a woman between 18 and 29 years old with Graves' hyperthyroidism. V usage is TRBV28 and J usage is TRBJ2-7; maybe TRBD2 (5 bases). Sequenced input: blood. This CDR3 reads CASSTPPAAPSYEQYF. DNA for the CDR3: TGTGCCAGCAGTACCCCCCCAGCGGCTCCCTCCTACGAGCAGTACTTC.